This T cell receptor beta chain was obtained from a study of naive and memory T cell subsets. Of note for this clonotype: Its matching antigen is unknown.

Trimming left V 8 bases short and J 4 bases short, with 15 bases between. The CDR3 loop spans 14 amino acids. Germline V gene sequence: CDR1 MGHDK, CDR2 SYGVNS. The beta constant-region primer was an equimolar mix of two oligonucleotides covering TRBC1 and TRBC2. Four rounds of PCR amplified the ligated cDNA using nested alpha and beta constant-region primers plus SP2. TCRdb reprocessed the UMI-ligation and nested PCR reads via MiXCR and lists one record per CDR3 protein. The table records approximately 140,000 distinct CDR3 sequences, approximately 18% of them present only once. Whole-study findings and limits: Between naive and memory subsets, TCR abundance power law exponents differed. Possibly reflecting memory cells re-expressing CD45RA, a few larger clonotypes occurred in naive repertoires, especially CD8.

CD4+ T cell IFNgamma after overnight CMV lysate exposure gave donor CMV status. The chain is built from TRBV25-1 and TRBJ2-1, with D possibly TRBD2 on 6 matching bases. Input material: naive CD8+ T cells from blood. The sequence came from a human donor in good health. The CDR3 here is CASDGGLVYNEQFF. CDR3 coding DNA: TGTGCCAGCGACGGGGGACTGGTATACAATGAGCAGTTCTTC.